The present T cell receptor (beta chain) was sequenced within a study of somatic mutations in cytotoxic T cells in rheumatoid arthritis. Study at large: Blood from the patient (roughly 30 ml EDTA) was drawn right after diagnosis, pretreatment. Selected T-cell populations stained with V beta antibodies were isolated by flow sorting to nearly 100% purity; these included V beta1+ cells subjected to TCRB sequencing. Overall study results and limits: The CD8+ clonality of rheumatoid arthritis patients increased with age, whereas that of healthy controls did not.

Isolation of CD4+ and CD8+ cells used positive magnetic bead selection, with purity checked by flow cytometry. Produced via immunoSEQ multiplex PCR; TCRdb's table is partial and in-frame only. The data contain 17,000 or so clones, about four fifths of them singletons. As concerns this clone: Its antigen is still unknown.

V was cut by 9 bases and J by 0 bases, with 14 bases left in between. Germline V gene sequence: CDR1 SNHLY, CDR2 FYNNEI. The CDR3 extends over 14 amino acids. The V and J genes are TRBV2 and TRBJ1-1, with D perhaps matching TRBD1 (5 bases). This clonotype was obtained from an adult with rheumatoid arthritis. Input material: CD8+ T cells sorted from blood. CDR3 bases: TGTGCCAGGACCCGAGGGGCTATGAACACTGAAGCTTTCTTT. Translated: CARTRGAMNTEAFF.